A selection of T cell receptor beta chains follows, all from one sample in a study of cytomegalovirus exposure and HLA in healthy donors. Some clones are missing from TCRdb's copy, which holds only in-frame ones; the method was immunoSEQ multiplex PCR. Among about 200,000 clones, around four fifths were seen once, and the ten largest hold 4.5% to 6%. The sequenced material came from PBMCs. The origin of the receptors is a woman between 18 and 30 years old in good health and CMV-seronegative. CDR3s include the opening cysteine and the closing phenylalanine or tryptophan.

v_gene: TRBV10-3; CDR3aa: CATGTGQTYEQYF
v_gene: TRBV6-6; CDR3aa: CASSYSTTGAEAFF
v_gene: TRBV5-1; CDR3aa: CASSPAAVGFNYGYTF
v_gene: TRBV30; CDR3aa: CAWSRGGGLAGYEQFF
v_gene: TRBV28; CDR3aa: CASRGWLAGDPGGANVLTF
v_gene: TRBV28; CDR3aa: CASRDRAGEQFF
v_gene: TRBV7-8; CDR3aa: CASSLHALSYEQYF
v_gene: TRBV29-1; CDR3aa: CSAKKENRQYF
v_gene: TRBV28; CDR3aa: CASSDRDRVSDTQYF
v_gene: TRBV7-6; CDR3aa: CASSLRNGRGNEQYF
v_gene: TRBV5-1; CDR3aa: CASSPGTSGTRGSYEQYF
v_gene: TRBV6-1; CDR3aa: CASSEGRGRSPGYTF
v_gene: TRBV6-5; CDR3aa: CASSYNPRPTYGYTF
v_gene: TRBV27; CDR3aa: CASSSVVNTEAFF
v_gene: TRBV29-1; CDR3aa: CSGSGGGSYNEQFF
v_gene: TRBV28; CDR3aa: CASSLAAGGSYEQYF
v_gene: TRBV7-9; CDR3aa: CASSSREVSSYEQYF
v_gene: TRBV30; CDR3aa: CAWSKPGTGGYTF
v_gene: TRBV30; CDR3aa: CAWSGVMNNSPLHF
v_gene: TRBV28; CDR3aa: CASNPGGNQPQHF
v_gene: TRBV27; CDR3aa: CASSLGYEGYNGYTF
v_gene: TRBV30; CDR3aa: CAWSSMGLNQPQHF
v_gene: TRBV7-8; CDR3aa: CASDKGTGPNYGYTF
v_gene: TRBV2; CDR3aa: CASRETRNTIYF
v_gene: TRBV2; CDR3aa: CATKREHSYEQYF
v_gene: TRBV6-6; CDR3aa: CASSWDPKGQSYGYTF
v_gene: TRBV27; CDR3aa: CASSPQSDQRGEAFF
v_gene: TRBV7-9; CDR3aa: CASSITGFNQPQHF
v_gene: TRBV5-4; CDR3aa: CASSWERMYTF
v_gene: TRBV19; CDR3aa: CASSKAQGRGSYNEQFF
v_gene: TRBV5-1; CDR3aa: CASSLWTSGSDTQYF
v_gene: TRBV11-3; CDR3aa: CASSLGGQKNTGELFF
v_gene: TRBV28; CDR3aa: CASRRQGATNEKLFF
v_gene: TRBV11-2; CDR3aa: CASRSQGAANTGELFF
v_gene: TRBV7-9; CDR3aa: CASSSTGMGAYEQYF
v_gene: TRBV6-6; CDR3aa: CASRLGTGEINQPQHF
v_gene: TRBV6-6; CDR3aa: CASSSLHSYNEQFF
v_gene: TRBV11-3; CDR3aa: CASSPRLAGDTGELFF
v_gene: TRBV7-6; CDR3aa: CASSLAGQEGEAFF
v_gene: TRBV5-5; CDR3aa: CASSLDRGQGVTGELFF
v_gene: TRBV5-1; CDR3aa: CASSLRGLDNEKLFF
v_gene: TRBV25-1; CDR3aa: CASSEGDQPQHF
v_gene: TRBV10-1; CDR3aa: CASSEWRYLGNEQFF
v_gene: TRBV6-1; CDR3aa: CASSGLDPNTEAFF
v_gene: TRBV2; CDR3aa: CASRTDLGGNTIYF
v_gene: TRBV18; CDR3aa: CASSPNTGELFF
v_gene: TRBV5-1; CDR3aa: CASSPGRGGNTEAFF
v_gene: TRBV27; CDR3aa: CASSAGGETQYF
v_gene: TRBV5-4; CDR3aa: CASRIQGDSYEQYF
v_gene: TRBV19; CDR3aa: CASSFQYQETQYF
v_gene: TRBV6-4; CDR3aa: CASSDSEELANTGELFF
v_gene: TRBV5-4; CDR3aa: CASSTNTEAFF
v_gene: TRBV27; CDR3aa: CASSLSSGALHGYTF
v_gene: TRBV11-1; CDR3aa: CASSRGQGNTEAFF
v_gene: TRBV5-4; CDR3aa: CASSVDSKTNTEAFF
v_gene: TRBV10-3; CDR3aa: CAISVSGDYGYTF
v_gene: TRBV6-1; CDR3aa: CASRATGTGGYEQYF